Presented here are 32 T cell receptor beta chains from one specimen sequenced in a study of T cells in Graves' hyperthyroidism and ophthalmopathy. Template material for amplifying TCR beta CDR3 regions consisted of RNA transcripts. Researchers ran a first-round RT-PCR on the TCR CDR3 using the HTBI primer set. TCRdb redid the calling of the multiplex PCR reads with MiXCR, one entry per CDR3 protein. Of about 600,000 distinct CDR3 sequences listed, 16% are singletons. The specimen was blood. These receptors were collected from a woman aged 40 to 49 with Graves' ophthalmopathy.

The J gene is TRBJ2-5, the V gene TRBV5-4; 14 bases agree with TRBD2. Germline CDR1 reads SGHNT; CDR2 reads YYREEE (reference sequence). V lost 3 bases and J lost 3; bases outside the gene matches: 4. The CDR3 consists of 16 residues. CDR3 sequence: CASSSPGLAGEETQYF. CDR3 bases: TGTGCCAGCAGCTCCCCGGGACTAGCGGGGGAAGAGACCCAGTACTTC.

The chain is built from TRBV6-1 and TRBJ2-3, with D possibly TRBD2 on 5 matching bases. With 3 bases removed from V and 0 bases from J, the gap between germline ends came to 10 bases. The V gene's germline CDR1 is MNHNS and CDR2 SASEGT. The CDR3 is 15 residues long. The CDR3 sequence is CASSDRRVSTDTQYF. The CDR3 nucleotides read TGTGCCAGCAGTGATAGGCGGGTTAGCACAGATACGCAGTATTTT.

This clonotype has at least ten counts. The gene calls are TRBV30 and TRBJ1-1; no firm D call. This CDR3 region has 13 residues. Germline lookup yields CDR1 GTSNPN and CDR2 SVGIG (reference sequence). Trimming pared 2 bases from V and 1 base from J, leaving 8 bases between. The CDR3 is CAWSNSGNTEAFF. CDR3 DNA: TGTGCCTGGAGTAATTCGGGGAACACTGAAGCTTTCTTT.

This clonotype was seen more than once but under ten times. This chain links TRBV6-2 or TRBV6-3 with TRBJ1-1; D uncertain. This CDR3 is 15 amino acids long. The germline gives CDR1 MNHEY, CDR2 SVGEGT. Trimming shortened V by 8 bases and J by 0 bases, and 16 bases separated the two germline ends. This CDR3 reads CASLKYGHLNTEAFF. The CDR3 DNA follows: TGTGCCAGCTTAAAATACGGGCACTTGAACACTGAAGCTTTCTTT.

This clonotype has a count of ten or more. The genes are TRBV2 and TRBJ1-2; the match to TRBD1 covers 9 bases. CDR1 and CDR2 from the germline V gene are SNHLY and FYNNEI. CDR3 size: 19 residues. J lost 3 bases, V lost 3 bases, and 17 bases had no gene match. The CDR3 reads CASSESTGTGSPRHYGYTF. The DNA of the CDR3 is TGTGCCAGCAGTGAGAGTACCGGGACAGGGTCCCCCAGGCACTATGGCTACACCTTC.

V is TRBV29-1 and J is TRBJ2-2; D not certain. Germline values: CDR1 SQVTM, CDR2 ANQGSEA. CDR3 length: 15 residues. Trimming left V 1 base short and J 1 base short, with 10 bases between. The CDR3 DNA follows: TGCAGCGTTGAAGTGGGTGGAAGGAACACCGGGGAGCTGTTTTTT. As protein: CSVEVGGRNTGELFF.

This clonotype was counted only a few times. A read error may produce the germline difference seen at one junction end. The gene calls are TRBV4-1 and TRBJ2-7; D is perhaps TRBD2 (7 bases). This CDR3 comprises 12 residues. Germline V CDR1 and CDR2: MGHRA, YSYEKL. For the CDR3, the DNA is TGTGCTAGCAGCTCCGGGGGGCCCGAGCAGTACTTC. As protein: CASSSGGPEQYF.

Ten or more counts support this clonotype. The chain joins TRBV7-6 to TRBJ2-7; 7 nucleotides match TRBD2. Per the germline V gene, CDR1 is SGHVS and CDR2 is FNYEAQ. V lost 5 bases and J lost 7; bases outside the gene matches: 11. The CDR3 runs to 14 residues. CDR3 in amino acids: CASSGRGDHIEQYF. The DNA for the CDR3 is TGTGCCAGCAGCGGCCGGGGGGACCATATTGAGCAGTACTTC.

This clonotype was detected many times. This chain uses TRBV7-2 with TRBJ1-1; 7 nucleotides align to TRBD1. V dropped 5 bases and J dropped 0; count of bases not matched to a gene: 6. Germline V gene sequence: CDR1 SGHTA, CDR2 FQGNSA. CDR3 size: 15 residues. The DNA for the CDR3 is TGTGCCAGCAGCCGAGACCAGGGGGTGAACACTGAAGCTTTCTTT. This encodes CASSRDQGVNTEAFF.

Many counts were recorded for this clonotype. This chain connects TRBV28 to TRBJ2-5, with D possibly being TRBD2 (7 bases). Trimming removed 10 bases at V and 5 bases at J, with 20 bases between. The germline CDR1 and CDR2 sequences are MDHEN and SYDVKM. This CDR3 contains 14 residues. The CDR3 reads CATGGQGGIETQYF. DNA for the CDR3: TGTGCCACGGGGGGCCAGGGTGGGATCGAGACCCAGTACTTC.

This clonotype was seen at least ten times. The chain has TRBV2 and TRBJ2-2, with D unclear. The length of the CDR3 is 12 residues. Germline CDR1 SNHLY, CDR2 FYNNEI. The V gene lost 8 bases and the J gene lost 3 bases, with 7 bases spanning the gap. The CDR3 is CASSPHTGELFF. In nucleotides, the CDR3 is TGTGCCAGCTCGCCCCACACCGGGGAGCTGTTTTTT.

There are a few counts of this clonotype. The chain carries TRBV10-3 and TRBJ1-1, with a weak D call TRBD1 (5 bases). V gave up 8 bases and J gave up 4 bases, with 14 bases separating them. CDR1 is ENHRY, CDR2 SYGVKD, per germline. This CDR3 has 13 amino acids. Here the CDR3 reads CAIAPGGPTEAFF. CDR3 bases: TGTGCCATCGCTCCCGGGGGACCCACTGAAGCTTTCTTT.

This clonotype was observed a few times. The gene calls are TRBV10-3 and TRBJ1-1, with D tentatively TRBD1 (5 bases). The CDR3 extends over 13 amino acids. With 3 bases removed from V and 4 bases from J, the gap between germline ends came to 9 bases. The germline V gene encodes CDR1 ENHRY and CDR2 SYGVKD. CDR3 DNA: TGTGCCATCAGTGATCAGGGTGTCACTGAAGCTTTCTTT. Residues: CAISDQGVTEAFF.

This clonotype was observed a handful of times. The V and J genes are TRBV7-2 and TRBJ1-2, with TRBD1 identical over 10 bases. The CDR3 consists of 14 residues. The trim removed 5 bases at V and 6 bases at J, leaving 6 bases unmatched. Germline V lookup: CDR1 SGHTA, CDR2 FQGNSA. CDR3 region: CASSTGTGANGYTF. In DNA, the CDR3 is TGTGCCAGCAGCACAGGGACAGGGGCCAATGGCTACACCTTC.

This clonotype occurred a few times. The genes are TRBV7-9 and TRBJ1-4; 7 bases line up with TRBD1. The trim removed 5 bases at V and 8 bases at J, leaving 11 bases unmatched. The CDR3 has 15 residues. Germline V gives CDR1 SEHNR, CDR2 FQNEAQ (reference sequence). CDR3 region: CASSDRTGAEEKLFF. The CDR3 bases are TGTGCCAGCAGCGACCGGACAGGAGCGGAGGAAAAACTGTTTTTT.

This clonotype was picked up many times. This chain connects TRBV2 to TRBJ1-2; possible D gene TRBD1, 5 bases. From germline, CDR1 is SNHLY and CDR2 FYNNEI. The CDR3 totals 16 residues. The V end was cut by 6 bases, the J end by 0 bases, with 17 bases between. As DNA, the CDR3 is TGTGCCAGCAGCCAGGAGGGGTTTGGGGCTAACTATGGCTACACCTTC. This codes for CASSQEGFGANYGYTF.

Concerning this clonotype: A much larger clone differs from this one at a single base, so this may be a read error. The chain couples TRBV12-3 or TRBV12-4 to TRBJ2-7; no firm D call. V lost 6 bases and J 6 bases, leaving 15 bases between the germline ends. CDR3 length: 13 amino acids. In DNA form, the CDR3 reads TGTGCCAGCAGCGAGTACTCACGGGCCGAGCAGTACTTC. As protein: CASSEYSRAEQYF.

The rearrangement uses TRBV4-1 and TRBJ1-5; D possibly corresponds to TRBD1 (5 bases). The V and J ends lost 3 bases and 6 bases respectively, with 12 bases between them. The CDR3 is 14 residues long. Germline lookup yields CDR1 MGHRA and CDR2 YSYEKL. CDR3 sequence reads: CASSQWGSGQPQHF. The CDR3 nucleotides are TGCGCCAGCAGCCAGTGGGGGTCGGGTCAGCCCCAGCATTTT.

This clonotype was seen repeatedly, ten times or more. The genes are TRBV7-2 and TRBJ1-1; D is uncertain. V lost 1 base, J lost 3 bases, and 6 bases lay in between. Germline V gene data show CDR1 as SGHTA and CDR2 as FQGNSA. The CDR3 totals 13 residues. The DNA for the CDR3 is TGTGCCAGCAGCTTAGTGCAGTACACTGAAGCTTTCTTT. Translated: CASSLVQYTEAFF.

The V call is TRBV24-1, the J call TRBJ2-3; 11 bases agree with TRBD2. CDR1 is KGHDR, CDR2 SFDVKD, per germline. After removal of 4 bases from V and 3 bases from J, the junction contained 11 bases not matched to a gene. There are 18 residues in the CDR3. The CDR3 coding sequence is TGTGCCACCAGTGACCCGACCCTGCGACTAGCGGGGACAGATACGCAGTATTTT. Protein sequence: CATSDPTLRLAGTDTQYF.

This clonotype was observed many times. The genes are TRBV20-1 and TRBJ2-3; D is perhaps TRBD1 (6 bases). This CDR3 is 15 amino acids long. Deletions cut 0 bases from V and 2 bases from J, with 12 bases between. Germline V gene data show CDR1 as DFQATT and CDR2 as SNEGSKA (reference sequence). The CDR3, as DNA: TGCAGTGCTAGAGATCAAAGGGGGTTCACAGATACGCAGTATTTT. Protein sequence: CSARDQRGFTDTQYF.

The chain combines TRBV28 with TRBJ1-2; 8 positions match TRBD1. The V gene end was trimmed by 6 bases and the J gene end by 5 bases; junction bases not matched to a gene: 14. This CDR3 contains 16 residues. Looked up from germline, CDR1 is MDHEN and CDR2 is SYDVKM. In nucleotides, the CDR3 is TGTGCCAGCAGACTAGGACAGGGCCGTTTAGGGTATGGCTACACCTTC. Its protein is CASRLGQGRLGYGYTF.

This clonotype was observed at least ten times. This chain connects TRBV7-2 to TRBJ2-7, with 7 bases lining up with TRBD1. CDR3 length: 15 amino acids. Losses at the gene ends were 5 bases for V and 2 bases for J; bases not matched to a gene: 9. CDR1 SGHTA and CDR2 FQGNSA come from the germline V gene. The CDR3 loop is CASSPRQGIPYEQYF. CDR3 bases: TGTGCCAGCAGCCCCAGACAGGGAATCCCCTACGAGCAGTACTTC.

This clonotype has at least ten counts. The V gene is TRBV6-1, the J gene TRBJ2-7; D gene unclear. Germline loops: CDR1 MNHNS, CDR2 SASEGT. Trimming removed 7 bases at V and 3 bases at J, with 16 bases between. CDR3 length: 14 amino acids. CDR3 nucleotides: TGTGCCAGCACACAAGAGTCTCCGGGCTACGAGCAGTACTTC. The encoded protein is CASTQESPGYEQYF.

This clonotype has a count of ten or more. The rearrangement joins TRBV27 to TRBJ1-5; 9 nucleotides align to TRBD1. Germline V gives CDR1 MNHEY, CDR2 SMNVEV (reference sequence). Trimming took 4 bases from V and 7 from J; bases not matched to a gene: 11. The CDR3 extends over 16 amino acids. CDR3 sequence (DNA): TGTGCCAGCAGTTCAGAGGGACAGGGCTTTGGACAGCCCCAGCATTTT. Translation gives CASSSEGQGFGQPQHF.

The chain recombines TRBV29-1 with TRBJ2-1, with 7 positions matching TRBD1. Germline assignment: CDR1 SQVTM and CDR2 ANQGSEA. Unmatched junction bases numbered 7, after V lost 5 bases and J lost 6 bases. This CDR3 contains 13 residues. CDR3 sequence reads: CSVPPPGGNEQFF. The CDR3 DNA sequence: TGCAGCGTTCCCCCCCCAGGGGGCAATGAGCAGTTCTTC.

The V and J genes are TRBV7-9 and TRBJ2-3, with a possible D match to TRBD2 (5 bases). The V and J ends lost 5 bases and 6 bases respectively, with 12 bases between them. The CDR3 contains 13 residues. Germline lookup yields CDR1 SEHNR and CDR2 FQNEAQ (reference sequence). The CDR3 sequence: CASSRRTSDTQYF. CDR3 in DNA: TGTGCCAGCAGCCGTCGGACTTCTGATACGCAGTATTTT.

This clonotype showed up just a few times. This chain uses TRBV29-1 with TRBJ2-2; 11 bases fit TRBD2. The germline CDR1 and CDR2 sequences are SQVTM and ANQGSEA. The CDR3 extends over 15 amino acids. With 2 bases clipped from V and 3 bases from J, the junction kept 2 bases outside the gene matches. CDR3 DNA sequence: TGCAGCGTTGAACTAGCGGGAGGTCACACCGGGGAGCTGTTTTTT. Encoded protein: CSVELAGGHTGELFF.

This clonotype was observed many times. This sequence joins TRBV20-1 and TRBJ2-1, with 11 bases identical to TRBD2. The CDR3 has 15 residues. V shed 5 bases, J shed 7 bases, and the junction held 10 bases outside the gene matches. Germline CDR1 DFQATT, CDR2 SNEGSKA (reference sequence). CDR3 region: CSAPFSGRAGNEQFF. DNA of the CDR3: TGCAGTGCTCCGTTTAGCGGGAGGGCTGGTAATGAGCAGTTCTTC.

The chain's CDR3 is CASSLEVVSSEAFF. DNA for the CDR3: TGCGCCAGCAGCCTGGAGGTAGTATCTTCTGAAGCTTTCTTT. The gene calls are TRBV5-1 and TRBJ1-1; no reliable D call. The CDR3 consists of 14 residues. CDR1 and CDR2 from the germline V gene are SGHRS and YFSETQ. Trimming removed 4 bases at V and 6 bases at J, with 16 bases between.

This clonotype appeared many times. The gene calls are TRBV12-5 and TRBJ2-3; a possible D gene is TRBD1 (5 bases). This CDR3 region has 14 residues. Germline loops: CDR1 LGHNT, CDR2 FRNRAP. Trimming pared 1 base from V and 2 bases from J, leaving 7 bases between. The CDR3 DNA follows: TGTGCTAGTGGTTTGGGGGGCGACACAGATACGCAGTATTTT. It yields the protein CASGLGGDTDTQYF. The full variable domain, with the rest looked up from reference TRBV12-5 and TRBJ2-3, is DARVTQTPRHKVTEMGQEVTMRCQPILGHNTVFWYRQTMMQGLELLAYFRNRAPLDDSGMPKDRFSAEMPDATLATLKIQPSEPRDSAVYFCASGLGGDTDTQYFGPGTRLTVL.

This clonotype was seen at least ten times. CDR3 nucleotide sequence: TGTGCCAGCAGCTTAAGGGGGGCCCGAACAGGGTTCGAGAACACTGAAGCTTTCTTT. It is translated as CASSLRGARTGFENTEAFF. This chain uses TRBV7-9 with TRBJ1-1; the D gene is possibly TRBD1 (6 bases). Germline V gene data show CDR1 as SEHNR and CDR2 as FQNEAQ (reference sequence). The V and J ends lost 2 bases and 1 base respectively, with 23 bases between them. The CDR3 is made up of 19 amino acids.